Detailed here is one T cell receptor (beta chain). The data belong to a study of blood T cell repertoires in COVID-19. Original data processing: Reference gene primer amplification yielded estimated nucleated cell counts. Measured with immunoSEQ multiplex PCR; TCRdb has only the in-frame clones, and not every one. For V, J and clone size, that table is used; D and trimming come from the DNA. This sample has 250,000 to 400,000 clones, with around 90% found just once. Trimming took off 5 bases at V and 6 bases at J, with 10 bases between the two ends. There are 12 residues in the CDR3. Germline-derived CDR1 and CDR2 are SGHNT and YENEEA.

The specimen was PBMCs or T cells enriched from blood (not recorded which). The chain combines TRBV11-3 with TRBJ1-2, with unresolved D. This TCR was recovered from a man aged 60 to 69 who had recovered from COVID-19. The CDR3 sequence: CASSQTGNGYTF. The CDR3 DNA follows: TGTGCCAGCAGCCAAACGGGGAATGGCTACACCTTC. The whole variable domain, remainder taken from reference TRBV11-3 and TRBJ1-2, is EAGVVQSPRYKIIEKKQPVAFWCNPISGHNTLYWYLQNLGQGPELLIRYENEEAVDDSQLPKDRFSAERLKGVDSTLKIQPAELGDSAVYLCASSQTGNGYTFGSGTRLTVV.